This T cell receptor (beta chain) comes out of a study of CD8+ T cells in alopecia areata listed by TCRdb under 2018. In the study overall: The treated patients took part in an open-label pilot trial in which moderate-to-severe alopecia areata was treated with oral tofacitinib at 5 to 10 mg twice daily. In treated patients, disease severity was measured using the SALT score, which gives the percentage of scalp surface area affected. Patients received tofacitinib for 6 to 18 months and were then followed off drug for 6 months to check for delayed response and recurrence. Scalp clonality was compared across normal scalp (n=4), patchy alopecia areata scalp (n=8), and alopecia totalis/universalis scalp (n=8). Scalp tissue and sorted CD4+ and CD8+ peripheral blood T cells from patchy and totalis/universalis alopecia areata patients and from healthy controls were covered by human TCRbeta sequencing. TCRbeta CDR3 regions were amplified by immunoSEQ multiplex PCR using 35 Vbeta forward and 13 Jbeta reverse primers. The study used high-throughput TCRbeta sequencing to examine T cell clonal expansion in alopecia areata, in both the C3H/HeJ mouse model and human patients. RNA was extracted with the PAXgene miRNA kit for fixed scalp, the miRNeasy kit for PBMCs, and the RNeasy kit for mouse skin. Patients on tofacitinib were biopsied at baseline and after 4 and 24 weeks of treatment, and several of the patients also had a later scalp biopsy.

Libraries were made using the immunoSEQ multiplex PCR assay. RNA was extracted from all samples and reverse transcribed into cDNA as template for TCR sequencing. First-strand cDNA was synthesized using SuperScript III with a 2:1 mix of oligo-dT and random hexamers. A synthetic immune receptor repertoire was used to measure amplification bias, and any remaining bias was corrected computationally. On the authors' methods: Raw reads were preprocessed to remove errors, and CDR3 was defined according to IMGT conventions as the region from the conserved cysteine to phenylalanine. Clonality was calculated as 1 minus Shannon entropy normalized by log2 of the number of productive unique TCRs. CD4 or CD8 identity of scalp clones was inferred by cross-referencing scalp TCRbeta sequences with sorted blood CD4 and CD8 repertoires. TCRdb's version of the immuneACCESS table is confined to in-frame rearrangements and falls short of the full clone set. An unresolved V gene accounts for under half of the shortfall where checked; the remainder is of unknown origin. Clone size and the V and J calls come from that table; the DNA yielded D and trimming. Across this sample there are some 190,000 clones, with 51% seen only once. The top ten constitute 10% of the sample.

Points the paper makes about the study in general: Compared with normal scalp, lesional scalp had higher clonality and more expanded CD8+ clones, particularly in alopecia totalis/universalis, a pattern that suggests antigenic drive. Scalp TCR repertoire analysis is complicated because resident alphabeta T cells in normal human skin are also sequenced, whereas mouse skin is dominated by gammadelta T cells. Compared with mice, TCR sequences shared between patients were less clear, possibly partly because of HLA diversity across the patient population. With tofacitinib, both scalp clonality and the number of expanded CD8+ clones among the top 100 scalp clones went down significantly. The treated cohort was small, with a single nonresponder, so links between baseline CD8+ expansion and response need larger studies. Many expanded lesional clones persisted in scalp and blood during tofacitinib treatment, which may partly explain relapse after stopping treatment.

The CDR3 spans 17 residues, from the cysteine through the phenylalanine. The retained sequence is limited to the CDR3, 51 bases, with the frame set at the first base. CDR1 and CDR2 (LNHNV, YYDKDF) derive from the germline V gene (reference sequence). Trimming accounts for 1 base at V and 2 bases at J, while the number of junction bases matched to no gene is 7. The sample's treatment or condition, from its label and the paper: oral pan-JAK inhibitor, 5-10 mg twice daily. Lesional scalp punch biopsies and peripheral blood were collected from alopecia areata patients. PBMCs were separated by density centrifugation and stained for CD3, CD4 and CD8, after which CD4+ and CD8+ T cells were sorted on a FACSAria. Turning to this clone: Its antigen is unknown. No qualities accompany the bases; no much larger clone lies one base away.

The sequence joins TRBV15 to TRBJ2-5; 10 bases in between match TRBD2. This clonotype was obtained from a human donor with alopecia areata. This material consisted of CD8+ T cells sorted from blood, taken at week 52, from a patient treated with tofacitinib. The CDR3 protein sequence reads: CATSRGGGAGGQETQYF. The DNA sequence is given as TGTGCCACCAGCAGAGGAGGGGGAGCGGGGGGGCAAGAGACCCAGTACTTC. Extended through the reference TRBV15 and TRBJ2-5 proteins, this CDR3 yields the full variable domain: DAMVIQNPRYQVTQFGKPVTLSCSQTLNHNVMYWYQQKSSQAPKLLFHYYDKDFNNEADTPDNFQSRRPNTSFCFLDIRSPGLGDTAMYLCATSRGGGAGGQETQYFGPGTRLLVL.